This record covers a single TCR beta chain. Germline V gene lookup returns CDR1 SGDLS and CDR2 YYNGEE. CDR3 length: 14 residues. With 4 bases removed from V and 4 bases from J, the gap between germline ends came to 13 bases. This sample was taken from a study of naive and memory T cell subsets. Overnight CMV lysate stimulation of fresh PBMCs defined donor CMV status by CD4+ IFNgamma. Cells stained for CD3, CD4, CD8, CD45RA and CD27 were sorted into four subsets. An equimolar mix of two oligonucleotides served as the beta constant-region primer for TRBC1 and TRBC2. Ligated cDNA was amplified by four rounds of PCR with nested alpha and beta constant-region primers and SP2. In TCRdb, the UMI-ligation and nested PCR reads were re-called with MiXCR into one record per CDR3 protein. The sample shows about 120,000 distinct CDR3 sequences, 35% to 45% of them seen only once.

This sequence originates from a human donor in good health. This sequence joins TRBV9 and TRBJ2-3; D is unresolved. The sequenced sample was central memory CD4+ T cells from blood. The CDR3 spells CASSRGYLADTQYF. DNA of the CDR3: TGTGCCAGCAGCCGCGGCTATCTGGCAGATACGCAGTATTTT.